A selection of T cell receptor beta chains follows, all from one sample in a study of T cell repertoires in cytomegalovirus infection. No antigen has been assigned to these receptors. TCRdb reprocessed the reads with MiXCR, giving one entry per CDR3 protein. The table shows 300,000 to 400,000 distinct CDR3 sequences, with approximately 25% occurring only once. The source was cultured PBMCs, collected from culture after CMV antigen stimulation. These receptors were collected from a human donor in good health (CMV status not recorded). Some clones in this sample may be carry-over from other donors' samples. CDR3s include the opening cysteine and the closing phenylalanine or tryptophan. D genes are given only for firm matches. Expanded clones get a size class; other rows say once, few or many, or leave the size out.

v_gene,abundance,len,d_gene,j_gene,CDR3nt,CDR3aa
TRBV12-3/TRBV12-4,few,14,.,TRBJ1-1,TGTGCCAGCAGCCCGCAGGGTTGGGGAACTGAAGCTTTCTTT,CASSPQGWGTEAFF
TRBV12-3/TRBV12-4,.,14,.,TRBJ1-5,TGTGCCAGCAGTCCCAGGGACCCCAATCAGCCCCAGCATTTT,CASSPRDPNQPQHF
TRBV4-1,.,15,.,TRBJ1-4,TGCGCCAGCAGCCGGCCACAGGGAAGTAATGAAAAACTGTTTTTT,CASSRPQGSNEKLFF
TRBV6-6,.,12,.,TRBJ2-3,TGTGCCAGCACCCCCGGCACAGATACGCAGTATTTT,CASTPGTDTQYF
TRBV7-9,few,12,TRBD1,TRBJ1-1,TGTGCCAGCAGCTCTAGGACAGGGAAAGCTTTCTTT,CASSSRTGKAFF
TRBV10-2,few,16,.,TRBJ2-3,TGCGCCAGCAGTGACTCGAGGGCTGTACCTATGGATACGCAGTATTTT,CASSDSRAVPMDTQYF
TRBV28,.,15,.,TRBJ2-7,TGTGCCAGCACGCCCGTGTTGGAAGTAACCTACGAGCAGTACTTC,CASTPVLEVTYEQYF
TRBV2,.,15,.,TRBJ2-3,TGTGCCAGCAGTGAGAGGGGACTCCTCACAGATACGCAGTATTTT,CASSERGLLTDTQYF
TRBV15,.,16,.,TRBJ2-5,TGTGCCACCAGCAGAGATGGGGCGGGCTATCAAGAGACCCAGTACTTC,CATSRDGAGYQETQYF
TRBV29-1,.,17,TRBD1,TRBJ2-1,TGCAGCGTCGGGACGAGGGTCGGACAGGGGGCCTACAATGAGCAGTTCTTC,CSVGTRVGQGAYNEQFF
TRBV11-3,.,15,.,TRBJ2-1,TGTGCCAGCACCCTTGGCGTAGCCGTTGGGAATGAGCAGTTCTTC,CASTLGVAVGNEQFF
TRBV6-6,few,13,TRBD1,TRBJ2-5,TGTGCCAGCGGGGGACAGGGGACAGAGACCCAGTACTTC,CASGGQGTETQYF
TRBV7-2,many,16,.,TRBJ1-5,TGTGCCAGCACCAAGGGGGGGGGCGGGGGCAATCAGCCCCAGCATTTT,CASTKGGGGGNQPQHF
TRBV4-2,few,17,TRBD2,TRBJ2-1,TGTGCCAGCAGGGTGAGCAGCTGGACTAGCGGCCTATATGAGCAGTTCTTC,CASRVSSWTSGLYEQFF
TRBV4-1,few,18,.,TRBJ2-7,TGCGCCAGCAGCCAAGATTATGACGGGCACTATAACTCCTACGAGCAGTACTTC,CASSQDYDGHYNSYEQYF
TRBV12-3/TRBV12-4,.,13,.,TRBJ2-7,TGTGCCAGCAGTTTAAGGGGCATCTACGAGCAGTACTTC,CASSLRGIYEQYF
TRBV7-9,few,17,.,TRBJ2-1,TGTGCCAGCAGCTTATTCCATTATACTAAATCAAGGAATGAGCAGTTCTTC,CASSLFHYTKSRNEQFF
TRBV10-3,.,14,.,TRBJ1-1,TGTGCCATCACCCCAGGGTTTGGGTACACTGAAGCTTTCTTT,CAITPGFGYTEAFF
TRBV28,few,14,.,TRBJ1-2,TGTGCCAGCAGTTTTAGGGGATTAATCTATGGCTACACCTTC,CASSFRGLIYGYTF
TRBV6-2/TRBV6-3,few,15,TRBD2,TRBJ2-3,TGTGCCAGCAGGATTAGCGGGAGCGGCACAGATACGCAGTATTTT,CASRISGSGTDTQYF
TRBV28,.,14,TRBD1,TRBJ1-2,TGTGCCAGCACCCAACTGGCAGGGGGGTCTGGCTACACCTTC,CASTQLAGGSGYTF
TRBV6-2/TRBV6-3,.,15,TRBD1,TRBJ1-1,TGTGCCAGCACCCATTCCAGGGGGCGGAACACTGAAGCTTTCTTT,CASTHSRGRNTEAFF
TRBV20-1,.,13,TRBD1,TRBJ1-5,TGCAGTGCTAGGGAACAGGGGAATCAGCCCCAGCATTTT,CSAREQGNQPQHF
TRBV11-2,.,14,.,TRBJ1-3,TGTGCCAGCAGCCCAGGGTGGTATCGCAACACCATATATTTT,CASSPGWYRNTIYF
TRBV29-1,.,12,TRBD1,TRBJ1-2,TGCAGCGTTGGAGGACAGGGATATGGCTACACCTTC,CSVGGQGYGYTF
TRBV6-5,many,19,TRBD2,TRBJ2-7,TGTGCCAGCAGTTACTCCACGCCATCGGGACTAGCGGCTTCCTACGAGCAGTACTTC,CASSYSTPSGLAASYEQYF
TRBV29-1,.,17,TRBD1,TRBJ1-4,TGCAGCGTTGAAGAGGGAACAGGGGGCCCTACTAATGAAAAACTGTTTTTT,CSVEEGTGGPTNEKLFF
TRBV7-8,many,15,.,TRBJ1-2,TGTGCCAGCAGCCTATTGGCCGTTTCTAACTATGGCTACACCTTC,CASSLLAVSNYGYTF